The 25 T cell receptor beta chains in this list originate from one sample, sequenced in a study of blood T cells in healthy people across ages. A second PCR, run for 7 to 11 cycles, used a sample-barcoded 5' primer plus a J-beta primer mix. In TCRdb, the 5' RACE reads were re-called with MiXCR into one record per CDR3 protein. The repertoire holds 1.5 million to 2 million distinct CDR3 sequences, with approximately 28% as singletons. The sample taken for sequencing was blood. Every receptor here comes from a woman aged 30 to 39 in good health.

The chain is built from TRBV5-1 and TRBJ2-1; 7 bases agree with TRBD1. The junction had 3 bases not matched to a gene; V was cut back by 3 bases and J by 12 bases. CDR1 SGHRS and CDR2 YFSETQ come from the germline V gene. The length of the CDR3 is 11 residues. Written as DNA, the CDR3 is TGCGCCAGCAGCTCCAACAGGGGGCAGTTCTTC. It specifies CASSSNRGQFF.

This clonotype turned up a few times. The CDR3 bases are TGTGCCAGCAGCGCGGGGGACATCACGAGCAATCAGCCCCAGCATTTT. This sequence encodes CASSAGDITSNQPQHF. The chain is built from TRBV7-8 and TRBJ1-5, with a weak D call TRBD1 (6 bases). Deletions cut 5 bases from V and 1 base from J, with 15 bases between. The CDR3 loop spans 16 amino acids. Germline lookup yields CDR1 SGHVS and CDR2 FQNEAQ.

V is TRBV21-1 and J is TRBJ2-3; whether TRBD2, the table's D call, matches the DNA was not checked. TRBV21-1 is a pseudogene locus. CDR3 size: 16 residues. This CDR3 reads CASSTRLAGNTDTQYF. CDR3 in DNA: TGTGCCAGCAGCACCCGACTAGCGGGAAACACAGATACGCAGTATTTT.

This clonotype has only one observation. A junction boundary mismatches the germline segment, possibly from a read error. J is TRBJ2-1 and V is TRBV7-2; D is uncertain. Per germline, CDR1 SGHTA and CDR2 FQGNSA. This CDR3 spans 15 amino acids. CDR3 loop: CASSLVYGSYNEQCF. The CDR3 DNA follows: TGTGCCAGCAGCTTAGTTTACGGATCATACAATGAGCAGTGCTTC.

This clonotype was counted ten times or more. The J gene is TRBJ2-5, the V gene TRBV24-1; unclear D gene. CDR3 length: 11 residues. V was cut by 9 bases and J by 5 bases, with 9 bases left in between. The germline CDR1 and CDR2 sequences are KGHDR and SFDVKD. For the CDR3, the DNA is TGTGCCACCGGGCTAGGCGAGACCCAGTACTTC. As protein: CATGLGETQYF.

To note about this clonotype: This could be a read error, since a much larger clone is one nucleotide away. The chain uses TRBV12-3 or TRBV12-4 and TRBJ1-2; TRBD1 matches 9 bases. The CDR3 spans 16 residues. With 11 bases clipped from V and 5 bases from J, the junction kept 18 bases outside the gene matches. CDR3: CAGTPSMDRGLYGYTF. The CDR3 region has the DNA TGTGCCGGTACTCCCAGCATGGACAGGGGATTATATGGCTACACCTTC.

With respect to this clonotype: The junction departs from germline at one end; a sequencing error may be responsible. This sequence joins TRBV3-1 and TRBJ2-7; 10 bases agree with TRBD2. This CDR3 is 14 amino acids long. Per the germline V gene, CDR1 is LGHDT and CDR2 is YNNKEL (reference sequence). CDR3 loop: CAGSPLAGGSEQYF. The CDR3 region has the DNA TGTGCCGGCAGCCCCTTAGCGGGAGGTAGTGAGCAGTACTTC.

This clonotype was counted many times. The chain carries TRBV5-1 and TRBJ2-5; no definite D call. The CDR3 loop spans 14 amino acids. CDR1 is SGHRS and CDR2 is YFSETQ in the germline V gene. V lost 0 bases, J lost 1 base, and 7 bases lay in between. The CDR3 loop is CASSLEPTQETQYF. For the CDR3, the DNA is TGCGCCAGCAGCTTGGAGCCGACCCAAGAGACCCAGTACTTC.

This clonotype was detected a few times. The CDR3 loop reads CASRTVVETQYF. The CDR3 region has the DNA TGTGCCAGCAGAACAGTGGTAGAGACCCAGTACTTC. V usage is TRBV28 and J usage is TRBJ2-5, with D unclear. Germline V lookup: CDR1 MDHEN, CDR2 SYDVKM. With 6 bases removed from V and 4 bases from J, the gap between germline ends came to 9 bases. There are 12 residues in the CDR3.

J is TRBJ2-7 and V is TRBV12-3 or TRBV12-4; D may be TRBD1 (6 bases). TRBJ2-1 matches the DNA end more closely, so the J call is doubtful. The CDR3 is 11 amino acids. CDR3 nucleotide sequence: TGTGCCAGCAGTTTCCGGGACACCCAGTTCTTC. It codes for CASSFRDTQFF.

The rearrangement joins TRBV28 to TRBJ1-2; possible D gene TRBD1, 5 bases. Trimming stripped 6 bases from V and 7 bases from J, with 21 bases between. The V gene's germline CDR1 is MDHEN and CDR2 SYDVKM. The CDR3 contains 15 residues. The CDR3 protein is CASSREGRGLGGYTF. CDR3 coding DNA: TGTGCCAGCAGCCGCGAGGGGCGCGGCCTGGGTGGCTACACCTTC.

Worth noting for this clonotype: The junction departs from the called germline gene at one end, perhaps through a read error. V gene TRBV29-1 combines with J gene TRBJ1-1; perhaps TRBD1 as D (6 bases). This CDR3 is 17 amino acids long. Germline CDR1 and CDR2: SQVTM and ANQGSEA. CDR3 sequence (DNA): TGCGGCGTTCGGGTTCGGGCTCGGGCTGGGACAAACACTGAAGCTTTCTTT. Translated, it gives CGVRVRARAGTNTEAFF.

This clonotype was seen just once. A much more abundant neighbour one base away suggests this may be a read error. V gene TRBV7-2 combines with J gene TRBJ2-5; D is ambiguous. The J call may be mistaken, given a closer DNA end match to TRBJ2-7. The CDR3 extends over 14 amino acids. Germline CDR1 reads SGHTA; CDR2 reads FQGNSA. This CDR3 reads CASSLEQRAYEQYF. Here the CDR3 DNA reads TGTGCCAGCAGCTTAGAACAGCGCGCCTACGAGCAGTACTTC.

The chain combines TRBV12-3 or TRBV12-4 with TRBJ1-2; 7 bases line up with TRBD1. The trim removed 6 bases at V and 8 bases at J, leaving 6 bases unmatched. There are 12 residues in the CDR3. CDR3 in amino acids: CASSPTGLGYTF. In DNA form, the CDR3 reads TGTGCCAGCAGCCCGACAGGGCTGGGCTACACCTTC.

This clonotype was counted a few times. The chain joins TRBV20-1 to TRBJ2-3; perhaps TRBD2 as D (5 bases). Germline assignment: CDR1 DFQATT and CDR2 SNEGSKA (reference sequence). This CDR3 has 14 amino acids. The V end was cut by 3 bases, the J end by 2 bases, with 12 bases between. CDR3 sequence (DNA): TGCAGTGCTAGCGCAGGAGGACCCACAGATACGCAGTATTTT. As protein: CSASAGGPTDTQYF.

The V and J genes are TRBV30 and TRBJ2-7, with 8 positions matching TRBD1. Germline CDR1 and CDR2: GTSNPN and SVGIG (reference sequence). The ends lost 2 bases at V and 3 bases at J; junction bases unmatched: 6. There are 14 residues in the CDR3. The CDR3 nucleotides read TGTGCCTGGAGTCTCGGACAGGGCGACTACGAGCAGTACTTC. This codes for CAWSLGQGDYEQYF.

The gene calls are TRBV5-1 and TRBJ2-1, with 7 positions matching TRBD2. The CDR3 has 15 residues. CDR1 is SGHRS and CDR2 is YFSETQ in the germline V gene. V gave up 0 bases and J gave up 4 bases; unmatched junction bases: 4. CDR3 region: CASSLGRGKYNEQFF. The CDR3 DNA is TGCGCCAGCAGCTTGGGGCGGGGGAAGTACAATGAGCAGTTCTTC.

This clonotype was recorded once. The chain recombines TRBV6-5 with TRBJ2-7, with a possible D match to TRBD2 (7 bases). This CDR3 spans 16 amino acids. Trimming stripped 5 bases from V and 4 bases from J, with 21 bases between. The germline gives CDR1 MNHEY, CDR2 SVGAGI. CDR3 protein: CASSRGGGGLLYEQYF. For the CDR3, the DNA is TGTGCCAGCAGTCGTGGTGGCGGGGGCCTCCTATACGAGCAGTACTTC.

This clonotype was counted only a few times. This chain links TRBV30 with TRBJ1-1; weak D call: TRBD1 (6 bases). Germline CDR1 and CDR2: GTSNPN and SVGIG (reference sequence). Trimming left V 2 bases short and J 3 bases short, with 10 bases between. The CDR3 extends over 13 amino acids. The CDR3 DNA reads TGTGCCTGGAGTAGGCAGGGGTACACTGAAGCTTTCTTT. Its protein is CAWSRQGYTEAFF.

V usage is TRBV12-3 or TRBV12-4 and J usage is TRBJ1-5; weak D call: TRBD1 (6 bases). Deletions cut 4 bases from V and 11 bases from J, with 18 bases between. CDR3 length: 14 residues. The CDR3 nucleotides are TGTGCCAGCAGTTCCCGGGACATCAAACCGGCCCAGCATTTT. This translates into CASSSRDIKPAQHF.

As regards this clonotype: At one end, the junction sequence differs from germline, possibly due to a read error. The V call is TRBV15, the J call TRBJ2-6; D is unresolved. Germline assignment: CDR1 LNHNV and CDR2 YYDKDF (reference sequence). The CDR3 covers 14 residues. CDR3 DNA sequence: TGTGCCACCAACAGAGGTGTGGGGGCCAACGTCCTGACTTTC. Its translation is CATNRGVGANVLTF.

The chain links TRBV30 to TRBJ2-7; perhaps D is TRBD1 or TRBD2 (6 bases each). The CDR3 spans 15 residues. V was trimmed by 5 bases and J by 4 bases, leaving 21 bases between them. Germline assignment: CDR1 GTSNPN and CDR2 SVGIG (reference sequence). For the CDR3, the DNA is TGTGCCTGGGTACCGCTGGGGGGCTCCAGGTACGAGCAGTACTTC. It specifies CAWVPLGGSRYEQYF.

The CDR3 loop is CASRGLSPETIYF. CDR3 bases: TGTGCCAGCAGGGGCCTGTCCCCGGAGACCATATATTTT. V and J are TRBV6-5 and TRBJ1-3; D not certain. This CDR3 region has 13 residues. With 6 bases removed from V and 10 bases from J, the gap between germline ends came to 16 bases. Germline V gene lookup returns CDR1 MNHEY and CDR2 SVGAGI.

This chain uses TRBV2 with TRBJ2-2, with TRBD2 matching 8 bases. V shed 6 bases, J shed 4 bases, and the junction held 4 bases outside the gene matches. CDR3 length: 14 amino acids. The V gene's germline CDR1 is SNHLY and CDR2 FYNNEI. The CDR3 loop reads CASRTSALTGELFF. In DNA, the CDR3 is TGTGCCAGCAGGACTAGCGCCCTCACCGGGGAGCTGTTTTTT.

V gene TRBV19 combines with J gene TRBJ1-2; D perhaps matches TRBD1 (6 bases). Germline V lookup: CDR1 LNHDA, CDR2 SQIVND (reference sequence). Trimming pared 9 bases from V and 3 bases from J, leaving 20 bases between. The CDR3 loop spans 15 amino acids. CDR3 protein: CASSAGVSGDYGYTF. The CDR3 DNA reads as TGTGCCAGCAGCGCAGGGGTTTCGGGTGACTATGGCTACACCTTC.